Each of the 32 T cell receptor beta chains below was sequenced from the same sample in a study of beta chain features in type 1 diabetes. cDNA synthesis used the whole RNA isolate, giving expressed TCRB sequences. Data came from immunoSEQ multiplex PCR; TCRdb stores just in-frame clones and leaves some out. The sample contains some 410,000 clones, around 14% of which appear only once. The sample taken for sequencing was naive CD4+ T cells from blood. The source is a man aged 25-40 years in good health.

The chain is built from TRBV9 and TRBJ1-4; D is undetermined. This CDR3 spans 15 amino acids. Germline V gene sequence: CDR1 SGDLS, CDR2 YYNGEE. The germline V and J ends were trimmed by 4 bases and 0 bases, with 10 bases remaining between them. The CDR3 nucleotides read TGTGCCAGCAGCCCCCATCTTGCAACTAATGAAAAACTGTTTTTT. The encoded protein is CASSPHLATNEKLFF.

This clone was observed a few times. This chain uses TRBV5-4 with TRBJ1-1, with a weak D call TRBD1 (5 bases). The CDR3 covers 16 residues. Germline loops: CDR1 SGHNT, CDR2 YYREEE (reference sequence). V shed 0 bases and J shed 1 base, with 13 bases lying between them. The CDR3 DNA reads TGTGCCAGCAGCTTGGCCGGGCAGGGCTGGAACACTGAAGCTTTCTTT. Translated, it gives CASSLAGQGWNTEAFF. Drawing the rest from reference TRBV5-4 and TRBJ1-1, the complete variable domain is ETGVTQSPTHLIKTRGQQVTLRCSSQSGHNTVSWYQQALGQGPQFIFQYYREEENGRGNFPPRFSGLQFPNYSSELNVNALELDDSALYLCASSLAGQGWNTEAFFGQGTRLTVV.

The chain has TRBV15 and TRBJ1-5; D call uncertain. Between the trimmed V and J ends, which lost 3 bases and 2 bases, there was a span of 2 bases. This CDR3 comprises 12 residues. Germline values: CDR1 LNHNV, CDR2 YYDKDF (reference sequence). CDR3 amino acids: CATSSGNQPQHF. As DNA, the CDR3 is TGTGCCACCAGCAGCGGCAATCAGCCCCAGCATTTT. Complete variable domain (other parts from reference TRBV15 and TRBJ1-5): DAMVIQNPRYQVTQFGKPVTLSCSQTLNHNVMYWYQQKSSQAPKLLFHYYDKDFNNEADTPDNFQSRRPNTSFCFLDIRSPGLGDTAMYLCATSSGNQPQHFGDGTRLSIL.

This clone was observed a handful of times. This chain uses TRBV4-3 with TRBJ1-1, with unresolved D. The CDR3 totals 15 residues. Germline V gives CDR1 LGHNA, CDR2 YSLEER. V was pared by 1 base and J by 2 bases, with 11 bases between. This chain's CDR3 is CASSQAVTVNTEAFF. CDR3 coding DNA: TGCGCCAGCAGCCAAGCGGTTACGGTAAACACTGAAGCTTTCTTT.

This clone has more than one count but fewer than ten. This chain joins TRBV5-1 and TRBJ2-1; TRBD2 aligns across 7 bases. J lost 2 bases, V lost 4 bases, and 6 bases had no gene match. This CDR3 comprises 15 residues. Germline V gives CDR1 SGHRS, CDR2 YFSETQ. CDR3 protein: CASSAHAGAYNEQFF. The CDR3 bases are TGCGCCAGCAGCGCACACGCGGGGGCCTACAATGAGCAGTTCTTC.

The chain links TRBV5-1 to TRBJ1-2; the D gene is possibly TRBD1 (6 bases). Germline values: CDR1 SGHRS, CDR2 YFSETQ. V was pared by 2 bases and J by 12 bases, with 20 bases between. The CDR3 contains 14 residues. CDR3 in amino acids: CASSFESGQGFDTF. The CDR3 region has the DNA TGCGCCAGCAGCTTCGAGTCGGGACAAGGTTTTGACACCTTC.

This clone was recorded a few times. The J gene is TRBJ2-7, the V gene TRBV5-1; 8 positions match TRBD1. The germline gives CDR1 SGHRS, CDR2 YFSETQ. The CDR3 loop spans 12 amino acids. V was clipped by 9 bases and J by 2 bases; unmatched bases: 4. In DNA form, the CDR3 reads TGCGCCACCGGACAGGGACCCTACGAGCAGTACTTC. Its translation: CATGQGPYEQYF. The variable domain in full, with the rest retrieved from reference TRBV5-1 and TRBJ2-7, is KAGVTQTPRYLIKTRGQQVTLSCSPISGHRSVSWYQQTPGQGLQFLFEYFSETQRNKGNFPGRFSGRQFSNSRSEMNVSTLELGDSALYLCATGQGPYEQYFGPGTRLTVT.

The chain carries TRBV6-5 and TRBJ2-7; no firm D call. The V end was cut by 6 bases, the J end by 3 bases, with 9 bases between. Germline V gene lookup returns CDR1 MNHEY and CDR2 SVGAGI. The CDR3 totals 12 residues. The CDR3 sequence is CASSRGHYEQYF. As DNA, the CDR3 is TGTGCCAGCAGCCGCGGTCACTACGAGCAGTACTTC.

The genes are TRBV29-1 and TRBJ2-5; TRBD1 is a possible D gene (5 bases). This CDR3 comprises 18 residues. Trimming removed 3 bases at V and 1 base at J, with 24 bases between. CDR1 and CDR2 from the germline V gene are SQVTM and ANQGSEA. The CDR3 sequence is CSVDGPQDAGASQETQYF. The DNA of the CDR3 is TGCAGCGTTGACGGTCCACAAGACGCTGGGGCGTCCCAAGAGACCCAGTACTTC.

This clone was found a few times. This chain uses TRBV14 with TRBJ2-3, with 11 bases matching TRBD2. V dropped 5 bases and J dropped 7; count of bases not matched to a gene: 8. The CDR3 is 15 amino acids. Germline V gene sequence: CDR1 SGHDN, CDR2 FVKESK. The CDR3 loop is CASSSLIAGGHTQYF. The CDR3 nucleotides read TGTGCCAGCAGCTCACTTATAGCGGGAGGGCATACGCAGTATTTT.

The V and J genes are TRBV30 and TRBJ2-6; no firm D call. The CDR3 sequence is 14 residues long. Trimming removed 1 base from V and 2 bases from J, with 6 bases in between. CDR1 GTSNPN and CDR2 SVGIG come from the germline V gene (reference sequence). CDR3 coding DNA: TGTGCCTGGAGTGAGTGGGCTGGGGCCAACGTCCTGACTTTC. As protein: CAWSEWAGANVLTF.

The J gene is TRBJ2-7, the V gene TRBV7-2; 7 bases agree with TRBD2. V gave up 2 bases and J gave up 5 bases; unmatched junction bases: 6. The CDR3 extends over 14 amino acids. Looked up from germline, CDR1 is SGHTA and CDR2 is FQGNSA. CDR3 sequence reads: CASSLSSTSDEQYV. The CDR3 DNA reads as TGTGCCAGCAGCTTATCGTCCACTAGCGACGAGCAGTACGTC.

CDR3 sequence: CASSLVAGADTQYF. The CDR3, as DNA: TGTGCCAGCAGCTTAGTGGCTGGGGCAGATACGCAGTATTTT. This chain connects TRBV7-2 to TRBJ2-3; D call uncertain. CDR1 is SGHTA and CDR2 is FQGNSA in the germline V gene. The V end lost 1 base, the J end lost 4 bases, and 9 bases lay between the germline ends. The CDR3 contains 14 residues.

The CDR3 bases are TGTGCCAGCAGTTTATACGGGACAGCAATAGCCAAAAACATTCAGTACTTC. Amino acid sequence: CASSLYGTAIAKNIQYF. The chain has TRBV27 and TRBJ2-4; 7 positions match TRBD1. CDR3 length: 17 amino acids. Germline loops: CDR1 MNHEY, CDR2 SMNVEV (reference sequence). Germline trimming cut 1 base from V and 0 bases from J; bases unmatched to any gene: 6.

The chain carries TRBV21-1 and TRBJ2-7; the table assigns TRBD2, which was not confirmed against the DNA. TRBV21-1 is listed as a pseudogene. CDR3 length equals 14 residues. CDR3 nucleotide sequence: TGTGCCAGCTATCCCCCCGGGGTGGAGAACGAGCAGTACGTC. Residues: CASYPPGVENEQYV.

This clone turned up a few times. The rearrangement joins TRBV5-1 to TRBJ2-5, with unresolved D. V shed 3 bases and J shed 3 bases, with 9 bases lying between them. The CDR3 covers 13 residues. The germline V gene encodes CDR1 SGHRS and CDR2 YFSETQ. In DNA, the CDR3 is TGCGCCAGCAGCTCGGACCTCAAAGAGACCCAGTACTTC. It translates to CASSSDLKETQYF.

This clone was picked up a small number of times. CDR3 in amino acids: CASSFSLEVGTEAFF. The DNA of the CDR3 is TGTGCCAGCAGTTTTAGCCTGGAGGTCGGCACTGAAGCTTTCTTT. This chain connects TRBV7-2 to TRBJ1-1; D is uncertain. CDR3 length: 15 amino acids. Germline V CDR1 and CDR2: SGHTA, FQGNSA. V was cut by 6 bases and J by 4 bases, with 18 bases left in between.

In this sample, this clone turned up a few times. The rearrangement joins TRBV7-2 to TRBJ1-1; D call uncertain. CDR3 size: 14 residues. V lost 3 bases to trimming and J lost 1 base, with 9 bases between them. Germline assignment: CDR1 SGHTA and CDR2 FQGNSA. This CDR3 is CASSFNAQNTEAFF. The DNA for the CDR3 is TGTGCCAGCAGCTTTAATGCACAGAACACTGAAGCTTTCTTT.

This clone was observed a few times. The rearrangement uses TRBV10-3 and TRBJ2-1; the D gene is possibly TRBD2 (6 bases). The V end lost 6 bases, the J end lost 8 bases, and 11 bases lay between the germline ends. The CDR3 contains 12 residues. Germline V gene sequence: CDR1 ENHRY, CDR2 SYGVKD. The DNA of the CDR3 is TGTGCCATCAGGGGACTCGGGGATGAGCAGTTCTTC. Protein: CAIRGLGDEQFF.

The chain has TRBV11-3 and TRBJ1-2, with D possibly TRBD1 on 5 matching bases. V lost 3 bases and J lost 7, with 27 bases in between. Per the germline V gene, CDR1 is SGHNT and CDR2 is YENEEA. There are 18 residues in the CDR3. The chain's CDR3 is CASSFPKTGHLGRCGYTF. The CDR3 region has the DNA TGTGCCAGCAGCTTCCCAAAGACCGGACACCTTGGGAGGTGTGGCTACACCTTC. The variable domain in full, with the rest retrieved from reference TRBV11-3 and TRBJ1-2, is EAGVVQSPRYKIIEKKQPVAFWCNPISGHNTLYWYLQNLGQGPELLIRYENEEAVDDSQLPKDRFSAERLKGVDSTLKIQPAELGDSAVYLCASSFPKTGHLGRCGYTFGSGTRLTVV.

This clone was detected a few times. The chain joins TRBV7-2 to TRBJ1-1; D call uncertain. CDR3 length: 12 residues. V lost 5 bases to trimming and J lost 5 bases, with 9 bases between them. The germline CDR1 and CDR2 sequences are SGHTA and FQGNSA. CDR3 sequence reads: CASSHLGTEAFF. The CDR3 DNA follows: TGTGCCAGCAGCCATCTAGGAACTGAAGCTTTCTTT.

The chain employs TRBV9 and TRBJ1-6; 8 bases map to TRBD1. J was trimmed by 5 bases and V by 0 bases; bases with no gene match: 4. Germline lookup yields CDR1 SGDLS and CDR2 YYNGEE. The CDR3 has 16 amino acids. The CDR3 nucleotides are TGTGCCAGCAGCGTAGCCCAGGGGGCAAATAATTCACCCCTCCACTTT. It translates to CASSVAQGANNSPLHF.

The chain uses TRBV29-1 and TRBJ1-4; D gene uncertain. V was cut by 0 bases and J by 3 bases, with 5 bases left in between. This CDR3 has 13 residues. Germline lookup yields CDR1 SQVTM and CDR2 ANQGSEA. The CDR3 is CSVEESPNEKLFF. CDR3 sequence (DNA): TGCAGCGTTGAAGAGAGCCCTAATGAAAAACTGTTTTTT.

The CDR3 loop is CASSSDRGPYNEQFF. The DNA of the CDR3 is TGTGCCAGCAGTTCAGACAGGGGGCCCTACAATGAGCAGTTCTTC. This sequence joins TRBV2 and TRBJ2-1, with 10 bases that match TRBD1. The CDR3 extends over 15 amino acids. Germline CDR1 and CDR2: SNHLY and FYNNEI. With 5 bases clipped from V and 2 bases from J, the junction kept 3 bases outside the gene matches.

This clone was found a few times. The chain is built from TRBV7-8 and TRBJ2-3; D gene uncertain. There are 13 residues in the CDR3. Trimming removed 3 bases at V and 5 bases at J, with 9 bases between. Germline V gene sequence: CDR1 SGHVS, CDR2 FQNEAQ. The CDR3 nucleotides read TGTGCCAGCAGCTTCGAGACCGGAGATACGCAGTATTTT. It yields the protein CASSFETGDTQYF.

This chain connects TRBV7-2 to TRBJ2-1, with 14 bases identical to TRBD2. The CDR3 runs 14 residues. Germline CDR1 is SGHTA and CDR2 is FQGNSA. V shed 6 bases and J 6 bases; nucleotides not matched to a gene: 1. The CDR3 DNA reads as TGTGCCAGCAGAGGGACTAGCGGGAGCAATGAGCAGTTCTTC. Its protein is CASRGTSGSNEQFF.

This clone occurred a few times. V gene TRBV30 combines with J gene TRBJ1-2, with TRBD1 identical over 7 bases. The CDR3 length is 13 residues. The trim removed 0 bases at V and 6 bases at J, leaving 4 bases unmatched. Germline lookup yields CDR1 GTSNPN and CDR2 SVGIG (reference sequence). The CDR3 region is CAWSVDRENGYTF. The CDR3 bases are TGTGCCTGGAGTGTAGACAGGGAAAATGGCTACACCTTC.

This clone came up a few times. V is TRBV29-1 and J is TRBJ1-1; D remains ambiguous. Trimming removed 4 bases at V and 7 bases at J, with 16 bases between. The CDR3 spans 13 residues. The V gene's germline CDR1 is SQVTM and CDR2 ANQGSEA. The CDR3 sequence: CSVGGRARHEAFF. CDR3 DNA: TGCAGCGTTGGGGGAAGGGCTCGCCATGAAGCTTTCTTT.

This clone was observed a handful of times. The rearrangement uses TRBV25-1 and TRBJ2-2; 10 bases line up with TRBD1. The CDR3 runs to 15 residues. The junction had 8 bases not matched to a gene; V was cut back by 4 bases and J by 9 bases. The germline V gene has CDR1 MGHDK and CDR2 SYGVNS. The CDR3 loop is CASSAAGTGVRELFF. The CDR3, as DNA: TGTGCCAGCAGTGCAGCCGGGACAGGGGTACGGGAGCTGTTTTTT.

This chain uses TRBV18 with TRBJ1-1; tentative D call: TRBD1 (5 bases). CDR3 length equals 14 residues. Trimming pared 3 bases from V and 3 bases from J, leaving 11 bases between. The germline V gene has CDR1 KGHSH and CDR2 LQKENI. For the CDR3, the DNA is TGTGCCAGCTCACCGGGACGTGATTACACTGAAGCTTTCTTT. Translation gives CASSPGRDYTEAFF.

This clone appeared a few times. V gene TRBV7-2 combines with J gene TRBJ2-1; D uncertain. Trimming removed 1 base from V and 7 bases from J, with 8 bases in between. This CDR3 spans 13 amino acids. Germline V gene data show CDR1 as SGHTA and CDR2 as FQGNSA. CDR3 coding DNA: TGTGCCAGCAGCTTAGAGAGGTTTAATGAGCAGTTCTTC. It encodes CASSLERFNEQFF.

This clone was detected only a few times. V gene TRBV7-9 combines with J gene TRBJ1-3; 8 bases align to TRBD1. Germline V gives CDR1 SEHNR, CDR2 FQNEAQ (reference sequence). The CDR3 has 14 amino acids. V shed 4 bases and J 7 bases; nucleotides not matched to a gene: 6. CDR3 loop: CASSSGTGANTIYF. In DNA form, the CDR3 reads TGTGCCAGCAGCTCCGGGACAGGAGCTAACACCATATATTTT.